This entry lists 20 T cell receptor beta chains sequenced from one sample in a study of human T cells and chemical hapten exposure. TCRdb re-called the RACE reads with MiXCR, one entry per CDR3 protein. The data show approximately 69,000 distinct CDR3 sequences, 9% to 12% seen once. As to time point: patch test 2, 6 weeks after DPC sensitization. The treatment was: therapeutic diphenylcyclopropenone sensitization with weekly scalp DPC. The sequenced sample was whole blood, obtained in connection with sensitization to the hapten diphenylcyclopropenone (DPC). These receptor sequences come from a woman aged 45-59 years with alopecia areata. Some clones in this sample may be carry-over from other donors' samples.

This clonotype has at least ten counts. This chain links TRBV7-9 with TRBJ2-6; D is uncertain. Germline CDR1 SEHNR, CDR2 FQNEAQ (reference sequence). Deletions cut 2 bases from V and 0 bases from J, with 5 bases between. The CDR3 loop spans 15 amino acids. The CDR3 bases are TGTGCCAGCAGCTTACTGGCCTCTGGGGCCAACGTCCTGACTTTC. Translating it yields CASSLLASGANVLTF.

This clonotype was observed at least ten times. V gene TRBV7-6 combines with J gene TRBJ1-1; TRBD1 matches 8 bases. The CDR3 runs 14 residues. The germline V gene has CDR1 SGHVS and CDR2 FNYEAQ. The V and J ends lost 7 bases and 5 bases, in that order; junction bases with no gene match: 9. In nucleotides, the CDR3 is TGTGCCAGCACCCCAGGGGGCGCGGGAACTGAAGCTTTCTTT. Protein product: CASTPGGAGTEAFF. The full variable domain, its missing parts supplied by reference TRBV7-6 and TRBJ1-1, is GAGVSQSPRYKVTKRGQDVALRCDPISGHVSLYWYRQALGQGPEFLTYFNYEAQQDKSGLPNDRFSAERPEGSISTLTIQRTEQRDSAMYRCASTPGGAGTEAFFGQGTRLTVV.

This clonotype has ten or more counts. V and J are TRBV11-1 and TRBJ2-2; maybe TRBD1 (6 bases). The CDR3 runs 15 residues. Looked up from germline, CDR1 is SGHAT and CDR2 is FQDESV (reference sequence). V was pared by 1 base and J by 2 bases, with 8 bases between. In nucleotides, the CDR3 is TGTGCCAGCAGCTTAGGGACAGTAAACACCGGGGAGCTGTTTTTT. Amino acids: CASSLGTVNTGELFF.

This clonotype came up many times. The chain recombines TRBV18 with TRBJ2-5, with 7 nucleotides matching TRBD1. The junction had 9 bases not matched to a gene; V was cut back by 6 bases and J by 2 bases. The CDR3 consists of 15 residues. CDR1 and CDR2 (germline): KGHSH, LQKENI. The CDR3 DNA reads TGTGCCAGCTCCCCCCGGACAGGCGCTCAAGAGACCCAGTACTTC. Its translation: CASSPRTGAQETQYF.

This clonotype has a count of ten or more. This rearrangement joins TRBV3-1 to TRBJ2-7; 9 bases match TRBD2. Germline CDR1 LGHDT, CDR2 YNNKEL (reference sequence). The length of the CDR3 is 18 residues. V was clipped by 2 bases and J by 7 bases; unmatched bases: 18. The CDR3 loop is CASSQFPGTSYGAEEQYF. The CDR3 DNA sequence: TGTGCCAGCAGCCAATTCCCCGGGACTAGCTATGGTGCGGAAGAGCAGTACTTC.

This clonotype has only a few counts. The chain joins TRBV29-1 to TRBJ2-3; possible D gene TRBD1, 6 bases. From germline, CDR1 is SQVTM and CDR2 ANQGSEA. Trimming stripped 3 bases from V and 0 bases from J, with 13 bases between. CDR3 length: 15 residues. CDR3 residues: CSVEGERGSTDTQYF. In nucleotides, the CDR3 is TGCAGCGTTGAGGGAGAGAGGGGGAGCACAGATACGCAGTATTTT.

Only a few counts were recorded for this clonotype. The V call is TRBV20-1, the J call TRBJ1-1; D not certain. CDR3 length: 11 residues. Trimming shortened V by 3 bases and J by 7 bases, and 9 bases separated the two germline ends. Germline V gene lookup returns CDR1 DFQATT and CDR2 SNEGSKA (reference sequence). The CDR3 DNA reads TGCAGTGCTAGGGGATCGGGTGAAGCTTTCTTT. It is translated as CSARGSGEAFF.

The chain uses TRBV2 and TRBJ2-2; D is undetermined. The germline CDR1 and CDR2 sequences are SNHLY and FYNNEI. The CDR3 runs to 15 residues. Trimming took 9 bases from V and 4 from J, leaving 18 bases between them. The CDR3: CASLIGNTFTGELFF. The CDR3 bases are TGTGCCAGTCTTATAGGGAACACCTTCACCGGGGAGCTGTTTTTT.

The V call is TRBV29-1, the J call TRBJ1-1; D unresolved. The CDR3 length is 14 residues. CDR1 SQVTM and CDR2 ANQGSEA come from the germline V gene. The germline V and J ends were trimmed by 8 bases and 0 bases, with 16 bases remaining between them. The CDR3 is CSPHPRSLNTEAFF. The CDR3 DNA is TGCAGCCCTCACCCCAGGTCCTTGAACACTGAAGCTTTCTTT.

This clonotype was observed a handful of times. The V call is TRBV20-1, the J call TRBJ2-2; 8 bases are shared with TRBD1. The CDR3 has 15 amino acids. The V gene's germline CDR1 is DFQATT and CDR2 SNEGSKA (reference sequence). J gave up 3 bases and V 6 bases, and 9 bases lay outside the gene matches. The CDR3 bases are TGCAGTGCCACAGAGACAGGGGAGGACACCGGGGAGCTGTTTTTT. It encodes CSATETGEDTGELFF.

The gene calls are TRBV28 and TRBJ2-7; no clear D. This CDR3 has 14 residues. Germline CDR1 and CDR2: MDHEN and SYDVKM. Trimming stripped 3 bases from V and 2 bases from J, with 11 bases between. CDR3 in amino acids: CASSLVTSTYEQYF. In DNA, the CDR3 is TGTGCCAGCAGTTTGGTAACGTCGACCTACGAGCAGTACTTC.

There are a few counts of this clonotype. J is TRBJ2-1 and V is TRBV25-1; the D gene is possibly TRBD2 (6 bases). Germline V gene lookup returns CDR1 MGHDK and CDR2 SYGVNS. The CDR3 runs 13 residues. The germline V and J ends were trimmed by 1 base and 8 bases, with 9 bases remaining between them. Here the CDR3 DNA reads TGTGCCAGCAGTGAATGGAGGGCGGATGAGCAGTTCTTC. Protein product: CASSEWRADEQFF.

This clonotype occurred many times. This chain connects TRBV19 to TRBJ1-1; unclear D gene. With 3 bases removed from V and 2 bases from J, the gap between germline ends came to 13 bases. The CDR3 is 15 residues long. Germline V lookup: CDR1 LNHDA, CDR2 SQIVND (reference sequence). Here the CDR3 reads CASSIAARFNTEAFF. For the CDR3, the DNA is TGTGCCAGTAGTATTGCGGCTCGATTTAACACTGAAGCTTTCTTT.

There are many counts of this clonotype. The chain has TRBV10-3 and TRBJ2-6; D uncertain. The CDR3 is 13 amino acids. Trimming removed 9 bases from V and 1 base from J, with 7 bases in between. Germline CDR1 is ENHRY and CDR2 is SYGVKD. CDR3 nucleotides: TGTGCCATTTTGGGGTCTGGGGCCAACGTCCTGACTTTC. This sequence encodes CAILGSGANVLTF.

This clonotype was counted only a few times. The chain links TRBV20-1 to TRBJ2-2; tentative D call: TRBD2 (5 bases). V lost 6 bases to trimming and J lost 1 base, with 9 bases between them. The germline gives CDR1 DFQATT, CDR2 SNEGSKA (reference sequence). CDR3 length equals 13 residues. DNA for the CDR3: TGCAGTGCAGAACTAGTGAACACCGGGGAGCTGTTTTTT. Translated, it gives CSAELVNTGELFF.

This clonotype was observed a few times. J is TRBJ2-7 and V is TRBV7-2; the D is unclear. This CDR3 comprises 15 residues. V was clipped by 1 base and J by 2 bases, with 12 bases between them. Germline CDR1 SGHTA, CDR2 FQGNSA. In nucleotides, the CDR3 is TGTGCCAGCAGCTTAGGGTTCGGTTTGCCCTACGAGCAGTACTTC. Its translation is CASSLGFGLPYEQYF.

The rearrangement links TRBV18 to TRBJ2-1; D is undetermined. Trimming shortened V by 0 bases and J by 0 bases, and 6 bases separated the two germline ends. The CDR3 totals 15 residues. Germline lookup yields CDR1 KGHSH and CDR2 LQKENI. CDR3 nucleotides: TGTGCCAGCTCACCACCCGGGCTCTCCTACAATGAGCAGTTCTTC. It translates to CASSPPGLSYNEQFF.

This clonotype was detected ten times or more. The chain is built from TRBV11-2 and TRBJ2-1; the D gene is possibly TRBD2 (6 bases). Trimming pared 11 bases from V and 3 bases from J, leaving 17 bases between. Germline assignment: CDR1 SGHAT and CDR2 FQNNGV. This CDR3 comprises 14 residues. CDR3 sequence (DNA): TGTGCCTCCAGGACGAGCGGGTACTACAATGAGCAGTTCTTC. Its protein product is CASRTSGYYNEQFF.

This clonotype has a count of ten or more. The gene calls are TRBV7-2 and TRBJ2-1; 8 bases are shared with TRBD2. The germline CDR1 and CDR2 sequences are SGHTA and FQGNSA. The length of the CDR3 is 15 residues. V trimming: 1 base; J trimming: 9 bases; junction bases outside the gene matches: 8. CDR3 sequence (DNA): TGTGCCAGCAGCTTAGAGGTGCTAGCGGGCAGTGAGCAGTTCTTC. The encoded protein is CASSLEVLAGSEQFF. Looking up the rest from reference TRBV7-2 and TRBJ2-1 gives the full variable domain: GAGVSQSPSNKVTEKGKDVELRCDPISGHTALYWYRQSLGQGLEFLIYFQGNSAPDKSGLPSDRFSAERTGGSVSTLTIQRTQQEDSAVYLCASSLEVLAGSEQFFGPGTRLTVL.

V and J are TRBV29-1 and TRBJ1-5; D is possibly TRBD1 (6 bases). The CDR3 sequence is 15 residues long. Germline-derived CDR1 and CDR2 are SQVTM and ANQGSEA. The V end was cut by 6 bases, the J end by 3 bases, with 18 bases between. CDR3 residues: CSVAEGVGSNQPQHF. The CDR3 nucleotides read TGCAGCGTCGCCGAGGGGGTAGGATCCAATCAGCCCCAGCATTTT. Based on the CDR3 plus reference TRBV29-1 and TRBJ1-5, the full variable domain is SAVISQKPSRDICQRGTSLTIQCQVDSQVTMMFWYRQQPGQSLTLIATANQGSEATYESGFVIDKFPISRPNLTFSTLTVSNMSPEDSSIYLCSVAEGVGSNQPQHFGDGTRLSIL.